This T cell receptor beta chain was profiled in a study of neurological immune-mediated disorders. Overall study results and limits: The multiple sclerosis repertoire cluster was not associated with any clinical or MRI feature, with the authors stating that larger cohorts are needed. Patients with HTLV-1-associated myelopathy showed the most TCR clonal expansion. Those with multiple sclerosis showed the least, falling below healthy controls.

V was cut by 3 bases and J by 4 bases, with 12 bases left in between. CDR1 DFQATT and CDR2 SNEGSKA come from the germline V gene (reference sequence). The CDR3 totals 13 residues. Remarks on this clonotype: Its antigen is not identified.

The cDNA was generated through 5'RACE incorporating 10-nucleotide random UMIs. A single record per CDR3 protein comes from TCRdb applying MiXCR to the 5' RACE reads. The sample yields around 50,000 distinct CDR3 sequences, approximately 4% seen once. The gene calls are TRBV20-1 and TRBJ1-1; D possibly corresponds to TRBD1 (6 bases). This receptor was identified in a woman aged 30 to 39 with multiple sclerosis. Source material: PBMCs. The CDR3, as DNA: TGCAGTGCTAGGGGCTGGGGGCGCACTGAAGCTTTCTTT. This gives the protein CSARGWGRTEAFF.